A selection of T cell receptor beta chains follows, all from one sample in a study of blood T cell repertoires in COVID-19. The data were produced by immunoSEQ multiplex PCR, yet TCRdb's version contains in-frame clones alone and is incomplete. The table lists about 170,000 clones, 85% to 90% of them singletons. Sequencing input: peripheral blood. The receptors derive from a woman of 80 years or more with COVID-19, enrolled during active disease. Both conserved end residues are part of each CDR3. A D gene is named only where the DNA matches it firmly. Expanded clones are given a class, and other clones once, few, many or no size at all.

v_gene,abundance,d_gene,j_gene,CDR3nt,CDR3aa
TRBV7-6,-,TRBD2,TRBJ2-5,TGTGCCAGCAGCTTAGCTAGCGGGAGAAGTGAGACCCAGTACTTC,CASSLASGRSETQYF
TRBV4-3,-,-,TRBJ1-4,TGCGCCAGCAGCCAAGATGGGCCAACTAATGAAAAACTGTTTTTT,CASSQDGPTNEKLFF
TRBV2,-,-,TRBJ2-2,TGTGCCAGCAGTGGCCGGGTGAGGGGGGGCGGAACCGGGGAGCTGTTTTTT,CASSGRVRGGGTGELFF
TRBV6-4,-,TRBD2,TRBJ2-7,TGTGCCAGCAGCGGGACTAGCGGGAGCGAGCAGTACTTC,CASSGTSGSEQYF
TRBV3-1/TRBV3-2,-,-,TRBJ1-1,TGTGCCAGCAGCTCCGGACACAACACTGAAGCTTTCTTT,CASSSGHNTEAFF
TRBV5-1,-,TRBD2,TRBJ2-1,TGCGCCAGCAGCCCGGGACTAGCGCGATACAATGAGCAGTTCTTC,CASSPGLARYNEQFF
TRBV6-2/TRBV6-3,-,TRBD1,TRBJ1-2,TGTGCCAGCAGTCCGTATTCAGGGGGCTTTGCGTATGGCTACACCTTC,CASSPYSGGFAYGYTF
TRBV7-9,-,TRBD1,TRBJ1-1,TGTGCCAGCAGCCGTGGACAGGTTGTAAACGCTGAAGCTTTCTTT,CASSRGQVVNAEAFF
TRBV7-3,-,TRBD1,TRBJ2-5,TGTGCCAGCAGCTCGGGACAGGGTTTTAGTGTGGAGACCCAGTACTTC,CASSSGQGFSVETQYF
TRBV18,-,-,TRBJ2-5,TGTGCCAGCTCATCGGGACTGAGGATGGAGACCCAGTACTTC,CASSSGLRMETQYF
TRBV28,-,TRBD2,TRBJ2-2,TGTGCCAGCAGTTTATCAGGGCTAGCGGAGGGGGAGCTGTTTTTT,CASSLSGLAEGELFF
TRBV6-5,once,-,TRBJ2-2,TGTGCCAGCAGTTATCTTCGGGTGGAGCGGGCCGGGGAGCTGTTTTTT,CASSYLRVERAGELFF
TRBV28,-,-,TRBJ1-1,TGTGCCAGCAGTGTTCGGAGGGAGGCTGAAGCTTTCTTT,CASSVRREAEAFF
TRBV5-1,-,TRBD1,TRBJ1-2,TGCGCCAGCAGCCAGGGACAGGGGGCCAGGGGCTACACCTTC,CASSQGQGARGYTF
TRBV5-8,-,-,TRBJ2-3,TGTGCCAGCAGCTTGGGACAGAACCCTGGGGTTGGAGATACGCAGTATTTT,CASSLGQNPGVGDTQYF
TRBV9,-,-,TRBJ1-3,TGTGCCAGCAGCGCCCTAGAGGCAGGGTCTGGAAACACCATATATTTT,CASSALEAGSGNTIYF
TRBV7-2,few,TRBD1,TRBJ1-5,TGTGCCAGCAGCTTAGTGGGGACAGGGGTAGTGGGCAATCAGCCCCAGCATTTT,CASSLVGTGVVGNQPQHF
TRBV6-5,-,TRBD1,TRBJ1-4,TGTGCCAGCAGTTACGTGACAGGGCGAGAAAAACTGTTTTTT,CASSYVTGREKLFF
TRBV28,-,-,TRBJ1-2,TGTGCCAGCAGTTCCGTGGGGCGCTATGGCTACACCTTC,CASSSVGRYGYTF
TRBV7-3,few,-,TRBJ1-1,TGTGCCAGCAGAATGTCCGGAGACCTGAACACTGAAGCTTTCTTT,CASRMSGDLNTEAFF
TRBV5-1,-,TRBD2,TRBJ2-5,TGCGCCAGCAGCTTGGCCGGGACTAGCGTCCAAAGGAGAGAGACCCAGTACTTC,CASSLAGTSVQRRETQYF
TRBV10-3,once,-,TRBJ1-2,TGTGCCATCAGTGAGACAGCTAACTATGGCTACACCTTC,CAISETANYGYTF
TRBV5-4,few,TRBD2,TRBJ2-4,TGTGCCAGCAGCCTTGGACTAGCAAAGGAAGCCAAAAACATTCAGTACTTC,CASSLGLAKEAKNIQYF
TRBV25-1,-,-,TRBJ1-1,TGTGCCAGCAGTGAGCCCAGGGGCACTAACACTGAAGCTTTCTTT,CASSEPRGTNTEAFF
TRBV24-1,-,-,TRBJ2-2,TGTGCCACCAGTGATTTGGGGCAGGGTCCGCACACCGGGGAGCTGTTTTTT,CATSDLGQGPHTGELFF
TRBV5-6,-,-,TRBJ1-5,TGTGCCAGCAGCTTAACAGGGACTCAGCCCCAGCATTTT,CASSLTGTQPQHF
TRBV24-1,-,TRBD1,TRBJ1-1,TGTGCCACCAGTGATAACAGGGGGAACACTGAAGCTTTCTTT,CATSDNRGNTEAFF
TRBV7-9,-,-,TRBJ2-1,TGTGCCAGCAGCTTGGTCCTGGGGGGTCACAATGAGCAGTTCTTC,CASSLVLGGHNEQFF
TRBV12-3/TRBV12-4,-,-,TRBJ1-3,TGTGCCAGCAGCCTAAGTGGAAACACCATATATTTT,CASSLSGNTIYF
TRBV5-1,-,TRBD1,TRBJ2-2,TGCGCCAGCAGTACCGGACAGGGGACCGGGGAGCTGTTTTTT,CASSTGQGTGELFF
TRBV19,-,TRBD1,TRBJ1-3,TGTGCCAGTAGTCCCCCGAGACAGGGGCTCTCTGGAAACACCATATATTTT,CASSPPRQGLSGNTIYF